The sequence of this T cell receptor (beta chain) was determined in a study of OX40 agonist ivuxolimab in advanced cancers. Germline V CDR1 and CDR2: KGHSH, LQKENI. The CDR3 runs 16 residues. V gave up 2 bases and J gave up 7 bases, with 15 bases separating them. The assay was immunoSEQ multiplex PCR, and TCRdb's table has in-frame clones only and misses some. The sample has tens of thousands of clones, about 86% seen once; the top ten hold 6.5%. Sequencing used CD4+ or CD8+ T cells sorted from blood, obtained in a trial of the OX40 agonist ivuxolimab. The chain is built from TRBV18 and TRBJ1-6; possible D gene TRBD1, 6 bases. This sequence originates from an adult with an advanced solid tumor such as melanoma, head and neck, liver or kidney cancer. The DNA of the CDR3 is TGTGCCAGCTCACCAAACCCCGGGACACGAAATTCACCCCTCCACTTT. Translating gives CASSPNPGTRNSPLHF.